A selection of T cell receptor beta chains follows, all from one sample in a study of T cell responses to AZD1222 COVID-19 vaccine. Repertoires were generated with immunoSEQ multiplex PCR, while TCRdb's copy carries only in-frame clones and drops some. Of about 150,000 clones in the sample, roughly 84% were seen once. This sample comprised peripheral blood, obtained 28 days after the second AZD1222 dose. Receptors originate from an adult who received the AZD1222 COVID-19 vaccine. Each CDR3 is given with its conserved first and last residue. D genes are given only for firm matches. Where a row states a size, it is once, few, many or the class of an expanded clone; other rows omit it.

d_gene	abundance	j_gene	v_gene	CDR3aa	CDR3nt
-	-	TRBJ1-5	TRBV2	CASSDGINQPQHF	TGTGCCAGCAGTGACGGCATCAATCAGCCCCAGCATTTT
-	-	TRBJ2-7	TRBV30	CAWIRAGQTPYEQYF	TGTGCCTGGATACGGGCAGGGCAAACTCCCTACGAGCAGTACTTC
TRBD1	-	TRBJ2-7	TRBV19	CASSIWDRDHEQYF	TGTGCCAGTAGTATCTGGGACAGGGACCACGAGCAGTACTTC
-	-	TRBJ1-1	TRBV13	CASSRGPEAFF	TGTGCCAGCAGCCGAGGGCCTGAAGCTTTCTTT
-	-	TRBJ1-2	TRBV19	CASTTQGEEGYTF	TGTGCCAGTACAACCCAGGGTGAGGAGGGCTACACCTTC
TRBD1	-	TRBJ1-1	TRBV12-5	CASGLGGGWNTEAFF	TGTGCTAGTGGTTTGGGAGGGGGCTGGAACACTGAAGCTTTCTTT
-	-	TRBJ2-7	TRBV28	CASRGWVGSSSYEQYF	TGTGCCAGCAGGGGGTGGGTGGGGTCGAGCTCCTACGAGCAGTACTTC
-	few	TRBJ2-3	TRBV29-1	CSVGLLRDTQYF	TGCAGCGTTGGCCTACTGAGGGATACGCAGTATTTT
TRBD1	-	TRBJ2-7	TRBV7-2	CASSQGGDYEQYF	TGTGCCAGCAGCCAAGGGGGCGATTACGAGCAGTACTTC
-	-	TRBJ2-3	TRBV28	CASRAPPDTQYF	TGTGCCAGCAGGGCGCCCCCAGATACGCAGTATTTT
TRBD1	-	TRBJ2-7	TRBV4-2	CASSQRDRGNEQYF	TGTGCCAGCAGCCAACGGGACAGGGGCAACGAGCAGTACTTC
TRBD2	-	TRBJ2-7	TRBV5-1	CASSLAPSGSSYEQYF	TGCGCCAGCAGCTTGGCCCCTAGCGGGAGCTCCTACGAGCAGTACTTC
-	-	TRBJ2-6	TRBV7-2	CASSLQLSGANVLTF	TGTGCCAGCAGCTTACAGCTTTCTGGGGCCAACGTCCTGACTTTC
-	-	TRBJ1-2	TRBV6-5	CASSYLYGYTF	TGTGCCAGCAGTTACCTTTATGGCTACACCTTC
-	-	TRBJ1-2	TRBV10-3	CAISENRARNGYTF	TGTGCCATCAGTGAAAACCGGGCTCGGAATGGCTACACCTTC